This TCR beta chain was retrieved from a study of blood T cell repertoires in COVID-19. In the study overall: Whether acute or convalescent, the COVID-19 samples came from the United States, Italy and Spain. T cells, B-cell-depleted T cells, or PBMCs supplied cDNA or gDNA.

This clone turned up a few times. Measured with immunoSEQ multiplex PCR; TCRdb has only the in-frame clones, and not every one. The repertoire holds about 150,000 clones, with around 89% as singletons. Losses at the gene ends were 5 bases for V and 2 bases for J; bases not matched to a gene: 6. The CDR3 loop spans 17 amino acids. The V gene's germline CDR1 is SEHNR and CDR2 FQNEAQ (reference sequence). The TCR originated in a man aged 60 to 69 with active or convalescent COVID-19. Input material: peripheral blood. The V and J genes are TRBV7-9 and TRBJ2-6; 10 nucleotides agree with TRBD1. The CDR3 bases are TGTGCCAGCAGCCCCCGGACAGGGGGGGCTGGGGCCAACGTCCTGACTTTC. It encodes CASSPRTGGAGANVLTF. The full variable domain, completed using reference TRBV7-9 and TRBJ2-6, is DTGVSQNPRHKITKRGQNVTFRCDPISEHNRLYWYRQTLGQGPEFLTYFQNEAQLEKSRLLSDRFSAERPKGSFSTLEIQRTEQGDSAMYLCASSPRTGGAGANVLTFGAGSRLTVL.